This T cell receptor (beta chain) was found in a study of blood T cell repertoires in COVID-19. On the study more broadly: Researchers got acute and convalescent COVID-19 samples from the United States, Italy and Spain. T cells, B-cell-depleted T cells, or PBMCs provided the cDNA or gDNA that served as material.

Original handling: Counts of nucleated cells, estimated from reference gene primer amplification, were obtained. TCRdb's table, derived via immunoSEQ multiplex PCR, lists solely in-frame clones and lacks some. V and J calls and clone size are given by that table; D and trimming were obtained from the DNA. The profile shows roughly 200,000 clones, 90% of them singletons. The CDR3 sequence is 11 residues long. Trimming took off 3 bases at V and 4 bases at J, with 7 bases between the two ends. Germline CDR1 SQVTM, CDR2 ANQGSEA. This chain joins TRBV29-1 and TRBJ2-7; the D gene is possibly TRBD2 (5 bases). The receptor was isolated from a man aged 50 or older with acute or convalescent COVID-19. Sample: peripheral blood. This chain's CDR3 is CSVDRGYEQYF. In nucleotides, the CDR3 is TGCAGCGTTGATCGGGGATACGAGCAGTACTTC.